Below are 24 T cell receptor beta chains sequenced from a single sample in a study of T cells in Graves' hyperthyroidism and ophthalmopathy. TCR beta CDR3 regions were amplified from RNA. With the HTBI primer set, the TCR CDR3 went through a first round of RT-PCR. Via MiXCR, TCRdb re-called the multiplex PCR reads, giving one row per CDR3 protein. The table lists some 800,000 distinct CDR3 sequences, approximately 40% of them singletons. Sequencing input: blood. All receptors come from a young man with Graves' hyperthyroidism.

The table lists this clonotype with a few counts. The chain combines TRBV3-1 with TRBJ1-1; D unclear. Trimming shortened V by 4 bases and J by 1 base, and 13 bases separated the two germline ends. Germline loops: CDR1 LGHDT, CDR2 YNNKEL (reference sequence). CDR3 length: 15 residues. The CDR3 protein is CASSPWTGWNTEAFF. CDR3 DNA: TGTGCCAGCAGCCCTTGGACGGGGTGGAACACTGAAGCTTTCTTT.

This clonotype came up a few times. This clone may be a read error of a much larger clone one base away. V is TRBV15 and J is TRBJ2-5, with TRBD2 as a possible D gene (5 bases). Trimming shortened V by 0 bases and J by 9 bases, and 17 bases separated the two germline ends. Germline V gene data show CDR1 as LNHNV and CDR2 as YYDKDF (reference sequence). This CDR3 has 15 residues. DNA for the CDR3: TGTGCCACCAGCAGAGATCCCCAGCTGGCGGAGGCCCAGTACTTC. It codes for CATSRDPQLAEAQYF.

This clonotype was counted at least ten times. The chain links TRBV15 to TRBJ2-2; 10 nucleotides line up with TRBD2. CDR1 is LNHNV and CDR2 is YYDKDF in the germline V gene (reference sequence). The CDR3 consists of 16 residues. With 4 bases clipped from V and 3 bases from J, the junction kept 5 bases outside the gene matches. CDR3 sequence: CATSTEREGYTGELFF. The CDR3 DNA is TGTGCCACCAGCACCGAGCGGGAGGGCTACACCGGGGAGCTGTTTTTT. Filled out from reference TRBV15 and TRBJ2-2, the complete variable domain reads DAMVIQNPRYQVTQFGKPVTLSCSQTLNHNVMYWYQQKSSQAPKLLFHYYDKDFNNEADTPDNFQSRRPNTSFCFLDIRSPGLGDTAMYLCATSTEREGYTGELFFGEGSRLTVL.

This clonotype was observed at least ten times. In DNA, the CDR3 is TGTGCCAGCAGTTTACGTGAGGGGGGGGAGCTGTTTTTT. This translates into CASSLREGGELFF. This sequence joins TRBV12-3 or TRBV12-4 and TRBJ2-2; D tentatively fits TRBD1 or TRBD2 (5 bases each). The CDR3 spans 13 residues. V was shortened by 2 bases and J by 8 bases, with 9 bases between the two germline ends.

The sample holds a few counts of this clonotype. The germline gene is not matched at one end of the junction; a read error may be the cause. V gene TRBV10-3 combines with J gene TRBJ1-2; maybe TRBD1 (5 bases). The CDR3 extends over 15 amino acids. CDR1 is ENHRY, CDR2 SYGVKD, per germline. The CDR3 is CASSEFQGSNYGYTF. For the CDR3, the DNA is TGTGCCAGCAGTGAGTTTCAGGGTTCTAACTATGGCTACACCTTC.

The V and J genes are TRBV19 and TRBJ1-1; D is possibly TRBD1 (5 bases). The CDR3 is made up of 15 amino acids. Trimming left V 3 bases short and J 4 bases short, with 15 bases between. The germline V gene has CDR1 LNHDA and CDR2 SQIVND (reference sequence). The CDR3 region is CASSIGDGGATEAFF. For the CDR3, the DNA is TGTGCCAGTAGTATTGGGGACGGGGGAGCCACTGAAGCTTTCTTT.

The chain recombines TRBV11-2 with TRBJ2-5; tentatively, D is TRBD1 (7 bases). CDR3 length: 15 residues. CDR1 and CDR2 from the germline V gene are SGHAT and FQNNGV. Trimming removed 3 bases at V and 4 bases at J, with 15 bases between. This CDR3 is CASSFFAGGGETQYF. The CDR3 DNA sequence: TGTGCCAGCAGCTTCTTCGCAGGGGGAGGAGAGACCCAGTACTTC.

V and J are TRBV20-1 and TRBJ1-5; 9 positions match TRBD1. The CDR3 loop spans 12 amino acids. In germline, CDR1 is DFQATT, CDR2 SNEGSKA (reference sequence). Trimming removed 5 bases from V and 14 bases from J; junction bases left unmatched: 10. The CDR3 bases are TGCAGTGCTGGGACAGGGAATGTCTACGAGCATTTT. Residues: CSAGTGNVYEHF.

This clonotype was counted a few times. One end of the junction does not line up with germline, which may come from a read error. V is TRBV7-9 and J is TRBJ1-5, with D uncertain. Germline CDR1 reads SEHNR; CDR2 reads FQNEAQ (reference sequence). There are 15 residues in the CDR3. The CDR3 DNA is TGCGCCAGCAGTCAACCCAGGACCGGCAATCAGCCCCAGCATTTT. It codes for CASSQPRTGNQPQHF. The whole variable domain, remainder taken from reference TRBV7-9 and TRBJ1-5, is DTGVSQNPRHKITKRGQNVTFRCDPISEHNRLYWYRQTLGQGPEFLTYFQNEAQLEKSRLLSDRFSAERPKGSFSTLEIQRTEQGDSAMYLCASSQPRTGNQPQHFGDGTRLSIL.

The CDR3 nucleotides are TGTGCCAGCACCGCTTTGGGACAACTGAACACTGAAGCTTTCTTT. It translates to CASTALGQLNTEAFF. The V and J genes are TRBV2 and TRBJ1-1; weak D call: TRBD1 (6 bases). With 7 bases removed from V and 0 bases from J, the gap between germline ends came to 15 bases. Germline-derived CDR1 and CDR2 are SNHLY and FYNNEI. CDR3 length: 15 residues.

This clonotype has more than one count but fewer than ten. V usage is TRBV6-5 and J usage is TRBJ1-1; D ambiguous. There are 13 residues in the CDR3. CDR1 and CDR2 from the germline V gene are MNHEY and SVGAGI. The ends were cut back, 4 bases at V and 5 bases at J, with 11 bases in the middle. In DNA, the CDR3 is TGTGCCAGCAGTTCGCCCCTCAGGACTGAAGCTTTCTTT. Residues: CASSSPLRTEAFF.

This clonotype was seen ten or more times. The rearrangement uses TRBV7-9 and TRBJ1-6; D gene uncertain. CDR3 length: 15 residues. V was cut by 6 bases and J by 0 bases, with 9 bases left in between. Looked up from germline, CDR1 is SEHNR and CDR2 is FQNEAQ (reference sequence). The CDR3 DNA reads as TGTGCCAGCAGACCGGCGAGCTCCTATAATTCACCCCTCCACTTT. It yields the protein CASRPASSYNSPLHF.

The rearrangement links TRBV7-6 to TRBJ1-2, with D possibly matching TRBD1 (5 bases). V lost 8 bases and J lost 6, with 13 bases in between. CDR1 and CDR2 (germline): SGHVS, FNYEAQ. There are 12 residues in the CDR3. The CDR3 is CASSPLGDGYTF. The CDR3, as DNA: TGTGCCAGCTCCCCCCTAGGGGATGGCTACACCTTC.

The V and J genes are TRBV5-6 and TRBJ2-7; 11 nucleotides line up with TRBD1. V was pared by 4 bases and J by 3 bases, with 6 bases of the junction left unmatched. CDR3 length: 15 residues. CDR1 is SGHDT and CDR2 is YYEEEE in the germline V gene. The CDR3 here is CASSHPGTGGYEQYF. CDR3 DNA: TGTGCCAGCAGCCATCCCGGGACAGGGGGCTACGAGCAGTACTTC.

This clonotype was recorded many times. J is TRBJ1-1 and V is TRBV7-9; no clear D. The CDR3 has 14 amino acids. The germline V gene encodes CDR1 SEHNR and CDR2 FQNEAQ (reference sequence). V dropped 1 base and J dropped 3 bases, with 9 bases sitting between them. The CDR3 protein is CASSLGRTDTEAFF. DNA for the CDR3: TGTGCCAGCAGCTTAGGCCGTACAGACACTGAAGCTTTCTTT. Variable domain in full (rest from reference TRBV7-9 and TRBJ1-1): DTGVSQNPRHKITKRGQNVTFRCDPISEHNRLYWYRQTLGQGPEFLTYFQNEAQLEKSRLLSDRFSAERPKGSFSTLEIQRTEQGDSAMYLCASSLGRTDTEAFFGQGTRLTVV.

V usage is TRBV7-2 and J usage is TRBJ2-7; D remains unclear. V was shortened by 5 bases and J by 2 bases, with 16 bases between the two germline ends. The germline V gene has CDR1 SGHTA and CDR2 FQGNSA. The CDR3 has 15 residues. The CDR3 DNA sequence: TGTGCCAGCAGCCGCACCTTGGGCGCTACCTACGAGCAGTACTTC. Protein sequence: CASSRTLGATYEQYF.

This clonotype showed up many times. This chain joins TRBV2 and TRBJ1-6; TRBD1 agrees at 9 bases. With 5 bases clipped from V and 6 bases from J, the junction kept 5 bases outside the gene matches. Germline assignment: CDR1 SNHLY and CDR2 FYNNEI. The CDR3 is made up of 15 amino acids. The CDR3 is CASSWTGDGNSPLHF. DNA for the CDR3: TGTGCCAGCAGTTGGACAGGGGACGGTAATTCACCCCTCCACTTT.

This clonotype showed up just a few times. The chain couples TRBV4-1 to TRBJ2-5; D uncertain. The V gene's germline CDR1 is MGHRA and CDR2 YSYEKL. This CDR3 contains 13 residues. Trimming removed 1 base at V and 5 bases at J, with 8 bases between. CDR3 residues: CASSQGPFETQYF. The CDR3 DNA follows: TGCGCCAGCAGCCAAGGGCCTTTTGAGACCCAGTACTTC.

The chain carries TRBV11-2 and TRBJ2-7; 9 positions agree with TRBD2. The CDR3 spans 17 residues. CDR1 is SGHAT, CDR2 FQNNGV, per germline. V gave up 5 bases and J gave up 4 bases; unmatched junction bases: 15. As DNA, the CDR3 is TGTGCCAGCAGCCTCCGGCTGGTAGCGGGGGCCCGATACGAGCAGTACTTC. Translated: CASSLRLVAGARYEQYF.

In this sample, this clonotype turned up a few times. The rearrangement joins TRBV4-1 to TRBJ1-2; 7 positions agree with TRBD1. This CDR3 spans 13 amino acids. The germline gives CDR1 MGHRA, CDR2 YSYEKL. The J segment lost 7 bases and the V segment lost 3 bases, leaving 5 bases of the junction unmatched. DNA for the CDR3: TGCGCCAGCAGCCAGACAGGGTTTGGTGGCTACACCTTC. This sequence encodes CASSQTGFGGYTF.

As regards this clonotype: Just one base apart from a much larger clone, this may be a read error. The chain is built from TRBV20-1 and TRBJ1-6; TRBD1 is a possible D gene (6 bases). The CDR3 contains 15 residues. Trimming stripped 3 bases from V and 11 bases from J, with 20 bases between. Germline loops: CDR1 DFQATT, CDR2 SNEGSKA (reference sequence). The CDR3 sequence: CSASLRAGDEAPLHF. The CDR3 DNA follows: TGCAGTGCTAGCCTGAGGGCAGGGGACGAGGCACCCCTCCACTTT.

This chain connects TRBV25-1 to TRBJ1-2, with D possibly being TRBD1 (5 bases). The CDR3 has 14 amino acids. Germline-derived CDR1 and CDR2 are MGHDK and SYGVNS. V dropped 7 bases and J dropped 7 bases, with 19 bases sitting between them. The CDR3 reads CASTAGGGYGGYTF. CDR3 DNA: TGTGCCAGCACCGCCGGGGGTGGGTATGGTGGCTACACCTTC.

The V and J genes are TRBV12-3 or TRBV12-4 and TRBJ1-2; possibly TRBD1 for D (6 bases). This CDR3 is built from 14 residues. V lost 4 bases, J lost 2 bases, and 11 bases lay in between. DNA of the CDR3: TGTGCCAGCAGTTCGATGACAGGAAACTATGGCTACACCTTC. It specifies CASSSMTGNYGYTF.

The chain uses TRBV5-4 and TRBJ1-5, with TRBD1 matching over 7 bases. Looked up from germline, CDR1 is SGHNT and CDR2 is YYREEE (reference sequence). The CDR3 sequence is 17 residues long. V lost 0 bases, J lost 0 bases, and 6 bases stayed unmatched. CDR3 amino acids: CASSLGQGPDSNQPQHF. DNA for the CDR3: TGTGCCAGCAGCTTGGGACAGGGTCCGGATAGCAATCAGCCCCAGCATTTT.